This T cell receptor beta chain was sequenced in a study of CD8 T cells in ankylosing spondylitis. Overall study findings and caveats: Matched synovial fluid from ankylosing spondylitis patients was reported to be enriched for disease-linked clones.

A quantitative 5'-RACE method, one with molecular barcodes, was used to make TCR beta libraries. TCRdb fed the 5' RACE reads into MiXCR, producing one record per CDR3 protein. The table includes about 340,000 distinct CDR3 sequences, approximately 14% detected once. As for this clonotype: Its antigen remains unidentified.

CDR3 size: 14 residues. Trimming took off 5 bases at V and 1 base at J, with 11 bases between the two ends. Germline CDR1 is LNHDA and CDR2 is SQIVND (reference sequence). The chain employs TRBV19 and TRBJ1-2, with a possible D match to TRBD1 (6 bases). The receptor was derived from a male donor with ankylosing spondylitis or in good health (not recorded which). Sequenced material: blood, either unsorted or a sorted T cell fraction (not recorded which). CDR3 loop: CASSPTGINYGYTF. The CDR3 DNA sequence: TGTGCCAGTAGTCCTACAGGGATTAACTATGGCTACACCTTC.